The source of this TCR beta chain is a study of graft-versus-host responses after intestinal transplantation. Overall study context: Each transplant was multivisceral, liver-intestinal, or isolated intestinal. After anti-thymocyte globulin induction, recipients took tacrolimus and steroids for approximately three years. Study-level points and caveats: Early post-transplant HvG declines tracked with peak circulating GvH clone levels. The recipient marrow held GvH clones, and some of them showed up first in ileum or blood.

V was clipped by 9 bases and J by 0 bases, with 4 bases between them. The CDR3 has 11 amino acids. Per the germline V gene, CDR1 is LNHDA and CDR2 is SQIVND (reference sequence). Some clones are missing from TCRdb's copy, which holds only in-frame ones; the method was immunoSEQ multiplex PCR. The sample has 85,000 to 100,000 clones; about 91% are singletons. This clone was counted once. Its cognate antigen is unknown. V usage is TRBV19 and J usage is TRBJ2-3; no clear D gene. The source is a human donor who was the organ donor for an intestinal transplant. The sequenced sample was unstimulated CD4+ T cells sorted from spleen or lymph node cells, obtained before transplant. This CDR3 is CARTSTDTQYF. CDR3 nucleotides: TGTGCCAGGACTAGCACAGATACGCAGTATTTT.